Below, 30 T cell receptor beta chains from the same sample are listed, as sequenced in a study of T cells in women clearing cervical HPV infection. Clones were sequenced by immunoSEQ multiplex PCR, and TCRdb holds only the in-frame ones, with some missing. This sample's table reports tens of thousands of clones. Sequenced sample: blood buffy coat. Source of these receptors: a woman aged 18 to 75 with a cervical HPV16 infection that either progressed to CIN3+ or cleared (not recorded which).

For this clone: The junction departs from germline at one end; a sequencing error may be responsible. The CDR3 is cut off 3 residues early in the read; its end comes from the germline J gene. This sequence joins TRBV7-7 and TRBJ2-3; possible D gene TRBD2, 5 bases. Germline V gives CDR1 SSHAT, CDR2 FNYEAQ (reference sequence). This CDR3 spans 13 amino acids. The CDR3 region is CASSPARADTQYF. CDR3 bases read: TGTGCTAGCAGTCCGGCGAGGGCAGATACG.

As regards this clone: The read is 3 residues too short to cover the CDR3 end, so that end is filled in from the germline J gene. J is TRBJ2-5 and V is TRBV7-3; 9 nucleotides align to TRBD1. V trimming: 1 base; J trimming: 4 bases; junction bases outside the gene matches: 1. Germline values: CDR1 SGHTA, CDR2 FQGTGA. The length of the CDR3 is 14 residues. CDR3 DNA, as far as it was read: TGTGCCAGCAGCTTAAAGGGACAGGGAGAGACC. Translated: CASSLKGQGET. The entire CDR3 reads CASSLKGQGETQYF.

Comments on this clone: The read falls 3 residues short of the CDR3 end, and the missing part is taken from the germline J gene. V gene TRBV30 combines with J gene TRBJ2-1, with 9 nucleotides matching TRBD2. V lost 3 bases, J lost 7 bases, and 1 base stayed unmatched. The CDR3 totals 12 residues. CDR1 and CDR2 from the germline V gene are GTSNPN and SVGIG (reference sequence). The sequenced CDR3 bases are TGTGCCTGGAGCACTAGCGGGAATGAG. This gives the protein CAWSTSGNE. The full CDR3 reads CAWSTSGNEQFF.

A remark on this clone: The read falls 3 residues short of the CDR3 end, and the missing part is taken from the germline J gene. The genes are TRBV15 and TRBJ2-7; the D is unclear. Germline V gives CDR1 LNHNV, CDR2 YYDKDF (reference sequence). Between the trimmed V and J ends, which lost 5 bases and 0 bases, there was a span of 17 bases. The length of the CDR3 is 16 residues. The CDR3 region is CATSPGRSAISYEQYF. The covered CDR3 bases are TGTGCCACCAGCCCAGGCAGGTCAGCCATCTCCTACGAG.

As concerns this clone: The read ends 3 residues shy of where the CDR3 ends; the end is completed using the germline J gene. The chain links TRBV5-1 to TRBJ1-1, with D uncertain. V was pared by 0 bases and J by 4 bases, with 10 bases between. Germline V CDR1 and CDR2: SGHRS, YFSETQ. CDR3 length equals 14 residues. The CDR3 reads CASSLVDAGTEAFF. The part of the CDR3 DNA that was read is TGCGCCAGCAGCTTGGTAGATGCAGGCACTGAA. Full variable domain (rest looked up from reference TRBV5-1 and TRBJ1-1): KAGVTQTPRYLIKTRGQQVTLSCSPISGHRSVSWYQQTPGQGLQFLFEYFSETQRNKGNFPGRFSGRQFSNSRSEMNVSTLELGDSALYLCASSLVDAGTEAFFGQGTRLTVV.

CDR3 loop: CSAPRSGYQETQYF. The part of the CDR3 DNA that was read is TGCAGTGCCCCGAGGTCAGGGTACCAAGAGACC. This chain joins TRBV20-1 and TRBJ2-5; a possible D gene is TRBD1 (5 bases). The read is 3 residues too short to cover the CDR3 end, so that end is filled in from the germline J gene. The CDR3 consists of 14 residues. The germline V and J ends were trimmed by 6 bases and 0 bases, with 14 bases remaining between them. Looked up from germline, CDR1 is DFQATT and CDR2 is SNEGSKA (reference sequence).

As for this clone: The read terminates 3 residues ahead of where the CDR3 ends, so the germline J gene completes it. V is TRBV5-1 and J is TRBJ2-3, with a possible D match to TRBD2 (6 bases). CDR1 and CDR2 from the germline V gene are SGHRS and YFSETQ. The CDR3 is 14 residues long. Deletions cut 3 bases from V and 4 bases from J, with 12 bases between. CDR3 loop: CASSSRGGSDTQYF. The sequenced part of the CDR3 DNA is TGCGCCAGCAGCTCTCGAGGAGGGTCAGATACG. The full variable domain, completed using reference TRBV5-1 and TRBJ2-3, is KAGVTQTPRYLIKTRGQQVTLSCSPISGHRSVSWYQQTPGQGLQFLFEYFSETQRNKGNFPGRFSGRQFSNSRSEMNVSTLELGDSALYLCASSSRGGSDTQYFGPGTRLTVL.

With respect to this clone: Read coverage stops 3 residues before the CDR3 terminus; the germline J gene supplies the remainder. The chain joins TRBV7-9 to TRBJ2-2; 7 bases are a match to TRBD1. With 5 bases clipped from V and 2 bases from J, the junction kept 5 bases outside the gene matches. CDR1 is SEHNR, CDR2 FQNEAQ, per germline (reference sequence). CDR3 length: 15 residues. The CDR3 sequence: CASSPGQRNTGELFF. The CDR3 DNA, read in part, is TGTGCCAGCAGCCCGGGACAGAGAAACACCGGGGAG.

To note about this clone: The read halts 3 residues ahead of the CDR3 end, with the missing end drawn from the germline J gene. This chain uses TRBV14 with TRBJ2-1; tentatively, D is TRBD1 (5 bases). The V gene lost 4 bases and the J gene lost 9 bases, with 16 bases spanning the gap. CDR3 length: 14 amino acids. Germline V gene lookup returns CDR1 SGHDN and CDR2 FVKESK. The CDR3 protein is CASSPSLARGEQFF. Partial CDR3 DNA: TGTGCCAGCAGCCCCTCCCTCGCAAGGGGTGAG.

In the case of this clone: The read finishes 3 residues shy of the CDR3 end, and the germline J gene is used to complete it. The V and J genes are TRBV5-1 and TRBJ2-1; TRBD2 matches 8 bases. V dropped 2 bases and J dropped 4; count of bases not matched to a gene: 11. The length of the CDR3 is 17 residues. The V gene's germline CDR1 is SGHRS and CDR2 YFSETQ. CDR3 sequence reads: CASSLRTSRSGYNEQFF. The covered CDR3 bases are TGCGCCAGCAGCTTAAGGACTAGCCGTAGCGGTTACAATGAG.

A note on this clone: The read halts 3 residues ahead of the CDR3 end, with the missing end drawn from the germline J gene. The chain has TRBV20-1 and TRBJ2-3; 9 nucleotides line up with TRBD2. The germline V gene encodes CDR1 DFQATT and CDR2 SNEGSKA (reference sequence). The CDR3 totals 14 residues. V trimming: 3 bases; J trimming: 6 bases; junction bases outside the gene matches: 7. The CDR3 is CSARGEREVDTQYF. The CDR3 DNA, read in part, is TGCAGTGCTAGGGGCGAGCGGGAGGTTGATACG.

Regarding this clone: The read terminates 3 residues ahead of where the CDR3 ends, so the germline J gene completes it. The J gene is TRBJ2-3, the V gene TRBV20-1; 10 nucleotides match TRBD2. CDR1 DFQATT and CDR2 SNEGSKA come from the germline V gene (reference sequence). There are 16 residues in the CDR3. The CDR3 region is CSAAGASGRKRETQYF. The CDR3 bases that were read are TGCAGTGCCGCGGGGGCTAGCGGGAGAAAGAGAGAGACG.

About this clone: The CDR3 goes on 3 residues after the read ends, and that part is filled in from the germline J gene. The rearrangement links TRBV5-1 to TRBJ1-1, with TRBD1 matching over 7 bases. The CDR3 runs 12 residues. Germline V gene lookup returns CDR1 SGHRS and CDR2 YFSETQ. This CDR3 is CASRVAGGLAFF. The sequenced CDR3 bases are TGCGCCAGCAGAGTTGCAGGGGGTTTG.

For this clone: The CDR3 is cut off 3 residues early in the read; its end comes from the germline J gene. The rearrangement uses TRBV12-3 or TRBV12-4 and TRBJ2-5; a possible D gene is TRBD1 (6 bases). The CDR3 is 14 amino acids. Between the trimmed V and J ends, which lost 4 bases and 4 bases, there was a span of 13 bases. Incomplete CDR3 DNA: TGTGCCAGCAGTTCCACGTCCAGGGGAGAGACC. Amino acids: CASSSTSRGET. The CDR3 in its entirety is CASSSTSRGETQYF.

Of note for this clone: The observed sequence ends 3 residues before the CDR3 terminus, with the missing tail filled in from the germline J gene. The genes are TRBV29-1 and TRBJ2-1; D may be TRBD1 or TRBD2 (5 bases each). V lost 3 bases and J lost 0, with 9 bases in between. Germline CDR1 reads SQVTM; CDR2 reads ANQGSEA. This CDR3 is 14 amino acids long. The part of the CDR3 DNA that was read is TGCAGCGTTGAGAGGGGAAGCTCCTACAATGAG. This encodes CSVERGSSYNE. The entire CDR3 protein reads CSVERGSSYNEQFF.

With respect to this clone: The read finishes 3 residues shy of the CDR3 end, and the germline J gene is used to complete it. The chain recombines TRBV2 with TRBJ1-5; perhaps TRBD1 as D (5 bases). This CDR3 contains 14 residues. Germline V lookup: CDR1 SNHLY, CDR2 FYNNEI. The ends were cut back, 6 bases at V and 7 bases at J, with 16 bases in the middle. The CDR3 region is CASRQSGGWQPQHF. The CDR3 bases that were read are TGTGCCAGCAGGCAGAGCGGGGGTTGGCAGCCC. Drawing the rest from reference TRBV2 and TRBJ1-5, the complete variable domain is EPEVTQTPSHQVTQMGQEVILRCVPISNHLYFYWYRQILGQKVEFLVSFYNNEISEKSEIFDDQFSVERPDGSNFTLKIRSTKLEDSAMYFCASRQSGGWQPQHFGDGTRLSIL.

About this clone itself: Coverage ceases 3 residues before the CDR3 finishes, and the germline J gene fills in the end. V usage is TRBV5-1 and J usage is TRBJ1-4, with TRBD1 matching over 8 bases. The V and J ends lost 6 bases and 7 bases, in that order; junction bases with no gene match: 14. Germline V gene lookup returns CDR1 SGHRS and CDR2 YFSETQ. This CDR3 region has 16 residues. Incomplete CDR3 DNA: TGCGCCAGCACCAAAACGGGGGGACAGGTGCGTGAAAAA. Protein sequence: CASTKTGGQVREK. The full CDR3 reads CASTKTGGQVREKLFF.

As concerns this clone: Read sequence stops 3 residues before the CDR3 end, and the germline J gene provides the missing end. The chain has TRBV20-1 and TRBJ2-1, with TRBD2 identical over 8 bases. CDR1 DFQATT and CDR2 SNEGSKA come from the germline V gene (reference sequence). Trimming cost V 1 base and J 4 bases; bases outside gene matches: 6. The CDR3 is made up of 15 amino acids. CDR3 bases read: TGCAGTGCTAGAGCAACTAGCGGATTATACAATGAG. This encodes CSARATSGLYNE. The whole CDR3 region reads CSARATSGLYNEQFF.

As concerns this clone: Read coverage stops 3 residues before the CDR3 terminus; the germline J gene supplies the remainder. The V and J genes are TRBV7-9 and TRBJ1-5; 7 positions agree with TRBD1. J gave up 2 bases and V 2 bases, and 3 bases lay outside the gene matches. The CDR3 extends over 15 amino acids. The V gene's germline CDR1 is SEHNR and CDR2 FQNEAQ (reference sequence). The CDR3 bases that were read are TGTGCCAGCAGCTTATCGACAGGGCGCAATCAGCCC. Amino acids: CASSLSTGRNQP. The full CDR3 protein reads CASSLSTGRNQPQHF.

Note on this clone: The CDR3 is cut off 3 residues early in the read; its end comes from the germline J gene. V usage is TRBV5-1 and J usage is TRBJ1-4; 8 positions agree with TRBD1. There are 14 residues in the CDR3. V dropped 4 bases and J dropped 8; count of bases not matched to a gene: 7. Germline lookup yields CDR1 SGHRS and CDR2 YFSETQ. CDR3 amino acids: CASSLGTGREKLFF. The part of the CDR3 DNA that was read is TGCGCCAGCAGCCTCGGGACAGGCAGGGAAAAA.

With regard to this clone: One end of the junction is discordant with germline, which a read error may explain. CDR3 DNA, as far as it was read: TGCGTCAGCAGCTTAGGCAAGAACACCGGGGAG. It encodes CVSSLGKNTGE. The complete CDR3 protein is CVSSLGKNTGELFF. The J gene is TRBJ2-2, the V gene TRBV5-1; D remains ambiguous. Read coverage stops 3 residues before the CDR3 terminus; the germline J gene supplies the remainder. This CDR3 is built from 14 residues. Germline loops: CDR1 SGHRS, CDR2 YFSETQ.

With regard to this clone: The read falls 3 residues short of the CDR3 end, and the missing part is taken from the germline J gene. The gene calls are TRBV28 and TRBJ1-2; TRBD1 aligns across 9 bases. The CDR3 length is 13 residues. Germline CDR1 is MDHEN and CDR2 is SYDVKM. V shed 6 bases and J 5 bases; nucleotides not matched to a gene: 4. Partial CDR3 DNA: TGTGCCAGCAGCGGGACAGGGTGGTATGGC. It yields the protein CASSGTGWYG. The whole CDR3 protein is CASSGTGWYGYTF.

Points on this clone: From the germline J gene comes the end of the CDR3, since the read stops 3 residues before it. The chain couples TRBV19 to TRBJ2-4, with D maybe TRBD1 (6 bases). V shed 7 bases and J shed 0 bases, with 16 bases lying between them. The CDR3 has 16 residues. Germline CDR1 reads LNHDA; CDR2 reads SQIVND (reference sequence). The CDR3 loop is CASKGGQTIAKNIQYF. Partial CDR3 DNA: TGTGCCAGTAAGGGCGGACAGACCATAGCCAAAAACATT.

About this clone itself: The sequence runs out 3 residues before the end of the CDR3; the remainder is reconstructed from the germline J gene. The rearrangement joins TRBV6-1 to TRBJ2-6; possible D gene TRBD1, 6 bases. V dropped 2 bases and J dropped 4 bases, with 12 bases sitting between them. CDR1 is MNHNS, CDR2 SASEGT, per germline. The CDR3 is 16 residues long. The DNA read from the CDR3 is TGTGCCAGCAGTGAAAAAGGGGGAGACGGGGCCAACGTC. This gives the protein CASSEKGGDGANV. From start to end, the CDR3 is CASSEKGGDGANVLTF.

As to this clone: The read is 3 residues too short to cover the CDR3 end, so that end is filled in from the germline J gene. The chain recombines TRBV28 with TRBJ1-5, with TRBD1 matching 8 bases. The germline V gene encodes CDR1 MDHEN and CDR2 SYDVKM. This CDR3 comprises 16 residues. J was trimmed by 5 bases and V by 4 bases; bases with no gene match: 10. CDR3 DNA (partial): TGTGCCAGCAGTTCAACGGGACAGGCGGTTTATCAGCCC. It encodes CASSSTGQAVYQP. The full CDR3 protein reads CASSSTGQAVYQPQHF.

Comment on this clone: The sequenced fragment ends 3 residues before the CDR3 boundary, so the rest is inferred from the germline J gene. This CDR3 is also generated by other DNA sequences in the sample. The chain joins TRBV19 to TRBJ2-7, with TRBD1 matching over 8 bases. The CDR3 contains 14 residues. The V and J ends lost 3 bases and 6 bases, in that order; junction bases with no gene match: 7. Per the germline V gene, CDR1 is LNHDA and CDR2 is SQIVND (reference sequence). The chain's CDR3 is CASSIGQGAGEQYF. The sequenced CDR3 bases are TGTGCCAGTAGTATTGGGCAGGGGGCTGGCGAG.

For this clone: The DNA ends 3 residues before the CDR3 does, and the rest of the CDR3 is filled in from the germline J gene. The chain carries TRBV20-1 and TRBJ2-7, with 7 bases identical to TRBD2. Germline values: CDR1 DFQATT, CDR2 SNEGSKA (reference sequence). This CDR3 contains 16 residues. The V gene end was trimmed by 3 bases and the J gene end by 3 bases; junction bases not matched to a gene: 14. The CDR3 spells CSARRVFASGYYEQYF. CDR3 DNA, as far as it was read: TGCAGTGCTAGGAGGGTATTCGCTAGCGGATACTACGAG.

About this clone: Sequencing ends 3 residues short of the CDR3 end; the germline J gene provides the rest. V gene TRBV4-1 combines with J gene TRBJ2-2; 7 nucleotides line up with TRBD2. Trimming took 0 bases from V and 2 from J; bases not matched to a gene: 6. The CDR3 sequence is 17 residues long. Germline assignment: CDR1 MGHRA and CDR2 YSYEKL. The CDR3 protein is CASSQDTLAANTGELFF. CDR3 bases read: TGCGCCAGCAGCCAAGATACCCTAGCGGCAAACACCGGGGAG.

On this clone: The CDR3 goes on 3 residues after the read ends, and that part is filled in from the germline J gene. The chain carries TRBV11-1 and TRBJ2-1; D ambiguous. V gave up 1 base and J gave up 3 bases, with 10 bases separating them. The length of the CDR3 is 15 residues. The germline V gene encodes CDR1 SGHAT and CDR2 FQDESV (reference sequence). The CDR3 DNA, read in part, is TGTGCCAGCAGCTTAGTTGCCGGGTACTACAATGAG. Translation gives CASSLVAGYYNE. The whole CDR3 sequence is CASSLVAGYYNEQFF.

A note on this clone: Read data end 3 residues before the CDR3 end; the end is taken from the germline J gene. This chain connects TRBV10-3 to TRBJ1-3; no clear D gene. Trimming removed 7 bases at V and 0 bases at J, with 10 bases between. Germline assignment: CDR1 ENHRY and CDR2 SYGVKD. This CDR3 is built from 14 residues. CDR3 residues: CAINGGSSGNTIYF. Partial CDR3 DNA: TGTGCCATCAATGGCGGTTCCTCTGGAAACACC.